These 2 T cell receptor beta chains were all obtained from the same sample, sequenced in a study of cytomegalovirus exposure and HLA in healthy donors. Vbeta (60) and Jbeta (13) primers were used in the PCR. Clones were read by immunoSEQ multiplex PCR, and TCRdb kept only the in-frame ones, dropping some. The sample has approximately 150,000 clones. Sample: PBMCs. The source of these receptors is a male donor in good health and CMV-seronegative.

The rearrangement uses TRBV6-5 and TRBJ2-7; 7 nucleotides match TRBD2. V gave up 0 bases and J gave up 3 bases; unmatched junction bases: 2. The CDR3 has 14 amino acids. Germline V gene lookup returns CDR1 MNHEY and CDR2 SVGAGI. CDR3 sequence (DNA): TGTGCCAGCAGTTACTCGGGGAGGGGCTACGAGCAGTACTTC. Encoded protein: CASSYSGRGYEQYF.

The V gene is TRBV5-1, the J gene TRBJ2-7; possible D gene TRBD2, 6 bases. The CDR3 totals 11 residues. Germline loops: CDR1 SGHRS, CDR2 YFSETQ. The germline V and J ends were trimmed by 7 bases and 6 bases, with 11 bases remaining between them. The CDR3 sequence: CASANGGEQYF. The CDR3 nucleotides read TGCGCCAGCGCAAACGGGGGCGAGCAGTACTTC.